The clone carrying this T cell receptor beta chain was counted many times. What it binds is unknown. One end of the junction varies from germline; a read error may be responsible. This sample is part of a study of T cell repertoires in cytomegalovirus infection. Whole-study context: Carrying CMV and the relevant HLA type showed in public TCR beta signatures.

TCRdb called the reads again in MiXCR, with one record for every CDR3 protein. Here the sample spans about 600,000 distinct CDR3 sequences, more than 20% being singletons. This CDR3 region has 16 residues. Germline loops: CDR1 SSHAT, CDR2 FNYEAQ (reference sequence). Study findings and constraints: The response measured ex vivo was dominated by TCR beta clonotypes (HLA-C-restricted and CMV-specific).

This receptor was obtained from a human donor in good health (CMV status not recorded). Some clones in this sample may be carry-over from other donors' samples. V usage is TRBV7-7 and J usage is TRBJ2-1; 9 bases are a match to TRBD1. Input material: CD8+ T cells from PBMCs. As DNA, the CDR3 is TGTGCTAGCAGCTTAGGGAGGGGACAGGGAGGGAATGAGCAGTTCTTC. Protein: CASSLGRGQGGNEQFF.